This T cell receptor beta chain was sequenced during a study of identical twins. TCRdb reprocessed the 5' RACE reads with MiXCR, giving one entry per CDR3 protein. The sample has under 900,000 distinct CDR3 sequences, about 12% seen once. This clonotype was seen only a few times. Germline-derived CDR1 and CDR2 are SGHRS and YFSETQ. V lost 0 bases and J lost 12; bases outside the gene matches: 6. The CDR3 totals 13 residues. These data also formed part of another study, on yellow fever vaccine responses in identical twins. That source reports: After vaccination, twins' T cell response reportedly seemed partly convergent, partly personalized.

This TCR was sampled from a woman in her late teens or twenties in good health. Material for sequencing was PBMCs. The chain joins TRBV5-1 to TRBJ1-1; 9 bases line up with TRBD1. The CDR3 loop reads CASSLAGQGPTFF. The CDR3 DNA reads TGCGCCAGCAGCTTGGCCGGACAGGGGCCCACTTTCTTT. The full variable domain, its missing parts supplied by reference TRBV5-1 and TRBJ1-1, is KAGVTQTPRYLIKTRGQQVTLSCSPISGHRSVSWYQQTPGQGLQFLFEYFSETQRNKGNFPGRFSGRQFSNSRSEMNVSTLELGDSALYLCASSLAGQGPTFFGQGTRLTVV.